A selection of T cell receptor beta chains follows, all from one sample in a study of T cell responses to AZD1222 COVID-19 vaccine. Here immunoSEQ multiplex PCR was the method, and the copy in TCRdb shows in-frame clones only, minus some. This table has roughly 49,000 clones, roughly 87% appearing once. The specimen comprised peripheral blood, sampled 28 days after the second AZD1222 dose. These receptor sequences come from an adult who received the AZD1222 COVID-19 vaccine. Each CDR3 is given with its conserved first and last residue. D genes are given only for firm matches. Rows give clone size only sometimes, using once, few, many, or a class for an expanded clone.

CDR3aa: CASSRTAGNTEAFF; CDR3nt: TGTGCCAGCAGCCGGACGGCGGGGAACACTGAAGCTTTCTTT; v_gene: TRBV7-8; j_gene: TRBJ1-1; abundance: once; d_gene: .
CDR3aa: CATSRGGQGNTEAFF; CDR3nt: TGTGCCACCAGCAGAGGGGGGCAGGGTAACACTGAAGCTTTCTTT; v_gene: TRBV15; j_gene: TRBJ1-1; abundance: .; d_gene: .
CDR3aa: CASSGTGLFF; CDR3nt: TGTGCCAGCAGTGGGACAGGGCTGTTCTTC; v_gene: TRBV28; j_gene: TRBJ2-1; abundance: .; d_gene: TRBD1
CDR3aa: CASSPIRGPISYEQYF; CDR3nt: TGTGCCAGCAGCCCTATAAGGGGTCCCATTTCCTACGAGCAGTACTTC; v_gene: TRBV6-6; j_gene: TRBJ2-7; abundance: .; d_gene: .
CDR3aa: CASSLEGRVNYGYTF; CDR3nt: TGTGCCAGCAGCTTAGAGGGGAGGGTGAACTATGGCTACACCTTC; v_gene: TRBV7-2; j_gene: TRBJ1-2; abundance: .; d_gene: .
CDR3aa: CASSPSLAGVPLDTQYF; CDR3nt: TGTGCCAGCAGTCCCTCTCTAGCGGGAGTGCCCCTAGATACGCAGTATTTT; v_gene: TRBV2; j_gene: TRBJ2-3; abundance: .; d_gene: TRBD2
CDR3aa: CASSLGKTTDTQYF; CDR3nt: TGTGCCAGCAGCTTAGGTAAAACCACAGATACGCAGTATTTT; v_gene: TRBV11-3; j_gene: TRBJ2-3; abundance: .; d_gene: .
CDR3aa: CASSQEVPRLPDTQYF; CDR3nt: TGTGCCAGCAGCCAAGAGGTGCCGCGACTGCCTGATACGCAGTATTTT; v_gene: TRBV3-1/TRBV3-2; j_gene: TRBJ2-3; abundance: .; d_gene: .
CDR3aa: CASSQRFSNQPQHF; CDR3nt: TGTGCCAGCAGCCAGCGGTTCAGCAATCAGCCCCAGCATTTT; v_gene: TRBV5-8; j_gene: TRBJ1-5; abundance: .; d_gene: .
CDR3aa: CASSPGTGGREQYF; CDR3nt: TGTGCCAGCAGCCCCGGGACAGGGGGTCGCGAGCAGTACTTC; v_gene: TRBV5-4; j_gene: TRBJ2-7; abundance: once; d_gene: TRBD1
CDR3aa: CASSFGEQYF; CDR3nt: TGTGCCAGCAGTTTTGGCGAGCAGTACTTC; v_gene: TRBV28; j_gene: TRBJ2-7; abundance: .; d_gene: .
CDR3aa: CATGLAVAWETQYF; CDR3nt: TGTGCCACCGGACTAGCGGTCGCGTGGGAGACCCAGTACTTC; v_gene: TRBV28; j_gene: TRBJ2-5; abundance: .; d_gene: TRBD2
CDR3aa: CASSPGGGRDGYTF; CDR3nt: TGTGCCAGCTCACCAGGAGGGGGCCGGGATGGCTACACCTTC; v_gene: TRBV18; j_gene: TRBJ1-2; abundance: .; d_gene: TRBD1
CDR3aa: CASSSQGTAGYYGYTF; CDR3nt: TGTGCCAGCAGTTCCCAAGGGACAGCCGGATACTATGGCTACACCTTC; v_gene: TRBV27; j_gene: TRBJ1-2; abundance: .; d_gene: TRBD1
CDR3aa: CASSGSGANVLTF; CDR3nt: TGCGCCAGCAGCGGATCCGGGGCCAACGTCCTGACTTTC; v_gene: TRBV5-1; j_gene: TRBJ2-6; abundance: .; d_gene: .
CDR3aa: CASSLNLGGAGANVLTF; CDR3nt: TGTGCCAGCAGCTTAAATTTAGGGGGCGCTGGGGCCAACGTCCTGACTTTC; v_gene: TRBV7-3; j_gene: TRBJ2-6; abundance: .; d_gene: TRBD1
CDR3aa: CASSFRGPGNTIYF; CDR3nt: TGTGCCAGCAGTTTCCGAGGGCCTGGAAACACCATATATTTT; v_gene: TRBV28; j_gene: TRBJ1-3; abundance: .; d_gene: .
CDR3aa: CATSRVAGVRNEQFF; CDR3nt: TGTGCCACCAGCAGGGTAGCGGGAGTTCGAAATGAGCAGTTCTTC; v_gene: TRBV15; j_gene: TRBJ2-1; abundance: .; d_gene: TRBD2
CDR3aa: CATNSGSLGEQFF; CDR3nt: TGTGCCACCAATAGCGGGAGTCTCGGTGAGCAGTTCTTC; v_gene: TRBV28; j_gene: TRBJ2-1; abundance: .; d_gene: TRBD2
CDR3aa: CASSFEGSYNEQFF; CDR3nt: TGCGCCAGCAGCTTTGAGGGTAGCTACAATGAGCAGTTCTTC; v_gene: TRBV5-1; j_gene: TRBJ2-1; abundance: .; d_gene: .
CDR3aa: CASSRLQGPTNEKLFF; CDR3nt: TGTGCCAGCAGTCGGTTACAGGGACCAACTAATGAAAAACTGTTTTTT; v_gene: TRBV2; j_gene: TRBJ1-4; abundance: .; d_gene: .
CDR3aa: CASSSWGSSYNEQFF; CDR3nt: TGTGCCAGCAGTTCCTGGGGATCTTCCTACAATGAGCAGTTCTTC; v_gene: TRBV27; j_gene: TRBJ2-1; abundance: .; d_gene: .
CDR3aa: CASSLERTGQGVSTGELFF; CDR3nt: TGTGCCAGCAGCTTAGAACGTACGGGACAGGGGGTGTCCACCGGGGAGCTGTTTTTT; v_gene: TRBV7-8; j_gene: TRBJ2-2; abundance: few; d_gene: TRBD1
CDR3aa: CASSNMGVETQYF; CDR3nt: TGTGCCAGCAGCAATATGGGCGTGGAGACCCAGTACTTC; v_gene: TRBV7-9; j_gene: TRBJ2-5; abundance: .; d_gene: .
CDR3aa: CASSSLPGQETQYF; CDR3nt: TGTGCCAGCAGCTCTCTCCCGGGACAAGAGACCCAGTACTTC; v_gene: TRBV7-3; j_gene: TRBJ2-5; abundance: .; d_gene: .
CDR3aa: CASSRGLAGGPNEQFF; CDR3nt: TGTGCCAGCTCCCGGGGGCTAGCGGGAGGGCCAAATGAGCAGTTCTTC; v_gene: TRBV3-1/TRBV3-2; j_gene: TRBJ2-1; abundance: few; d_gene: TRBD2
CDR3aa: CASSPTGRITEAFF; CDR3nt: TGTGCCAGCAGCCCCACAGGGAGGATCACTGAAGCTTTCTTT; v_gene: TRBV3-1/TRBV3-2; j_gene: TRBJ1-1; abundance: .; d_gene: .
CDR3aa: CASSHSWDINQPQHF; CDR3nt: TGTGCCAGCAGTCACTCGTGGGACATTAATCAGCCCCAGCATTTT; v_gene: TRBV6-5; j_gene: TRBJ1-5; abundance: .; d_gene: .
CDR3aa: CASSPRGSTDTQYF; CDR3nt: TGTGCCAGCAGTCCGCGTGGGAGCACAGATACGCAGTATTTT; v_gene: TRBV6-2/TRBV6-3; j_gene: TRBJ2-3; abundance: .; d_gene: .
CDR3aa: CASSPNDREVGYTF; CDR3nt: TGTGCCAGTAGTCCCAACGACAGGGAGGTTGGCTACACCTTC; v_gene: TRBV19; j_gene: TRBJ1-2; abundance: .; d_gene: TRBD1
CDR3aa: CASSSSGTELYGYTF; CDR3nt: TGCGCCAGCAGCTCCTCCGGGACAGAGCTCTATGGCTACACCTTC; v_gene: TRBV5-1; j_gene: TRBJ1-2; abundance: .; d_gene: TRBD1
CDR3aa: CASSQRDRGYGYTF; CDR3nt: TGTGCCAGCAGCCAACGAGACCGGGGGTATGGCTACACCTTC; v_gene: TRBV3-1/TRBV3-2; j_gene: TRBJ1-2; abundance: once; d_gene: .
CDR3aa: CASSRGGNTEAFF; CDR3nt: TGTGCCAGCAGCCGGGGAGGCAACACTGAAGCTTTCTTT; v_gene: TRBV11-3; j_gene: TRBJ1-1; abundance: .; d_gene: .
CDR3aa: CSVERGTGELFF; CDR3nt: TGCAGCGTTGAAAGGGGAACCGGGGAGCTGTTTTTT; v_gene: TRBV29-1; j_gene: TRBJ2-2; abundance: once; d_gene: .
CDR3aa: CASKAEGGEQFF; CDR3nt: TGTGCCAGCAAAGCGGAGGGGGGTGAGCAGTTCTTC; v_gene: TRBV2; j_gene: TRBJ2-1; abundance: .; d_gene: .
CDR3aa: CASSFSEQFF; CDR3nt: TGTGCCAGCAGTTTCAGTGAGCAGTTCTTC; v_gene: TRBV12-3/TRBV12-4; j_gene: TRBJ2-1; abundance: .; d_gene: .
CDR3aa: CASSLAGSDTQYF; CDR3nt: TGTGCCAGCAGTCTAGCGGGTTCCGATACGCAGTATTTT; v_gene: TRBV12-3/TRBV12-4; j_gene: TRBJ2-3; abundance: .; d_gene: TRBD2
CDR3aa: CASSPPGTTRTGELFF; CDR3nt: TGTGCCAGCTCACCACCGGGTACTACCAGGACCGGGGAGCTGTTTTTT; v_gene: TRBV18; j_gene: TRBJ2-2; abundance: .; d_gene: .
CDR3aa: CASTNAGASNQPQHF; CDR3nt: TGTGCCAGTACCAATGCAGGCGCTAGCAATCAGCCCCAGCATTTT; v_gene: TRBV19; j_gene: TRBJ1-5; abundance: .; d_gene: .
CDR3aa: CASLESGRNTEAFF; CDR3nt: TGTGCCAGCCTAGAATCGGGGCGTAACACTGAAGCTTTCTTT; v_gene: TRBV28; j_gene: TRBJ1-1; abundance: .; d_gene: .
CDR3aa: CASSLGGMGRETQYF; CDR3nt: TGTGCCAGCAGCCTCGGGGGGATGGGAAGAGAGACCCAGTACTTC; v_gene: TRBV11-2; j_gene: TRBJ2-5; abundance: .; d_gene: TRBD2
CDR3aa: CASRTPTYEQYF; CDR3nt: TGTGCCAGCAGGACCCCTACCTACGAGCAGTACTTC; v_gene: TRBV28; j_gene: TRBJ2-7; abundance: .; d_gene: .
CDR3aa: CASSSLAGGIDNEQFF; CDR3nt: TGTGCCAGCAGCTCCTTAGCGGGAGGGATTGACAATGAGCAGTTCTTC; v_gene: TRBV11-2; j_gene: TRBJ2-1; abundance: .; d_gene: TRBD2
CDR3aa: CASSSGGDLETQYF; CDR3nt: TGTGCCAGCAGCTCTGGTGGGGACCTAGAGACCCAGTACTTC; v_gene: TRBV7-9; j_gene: TRBJ2-5; abundance: .; d_gene: .
CDR3aa: CASSAGFPGLAGVRDEQFF; CDR3nt: TGTGCCAGCAGCGCAGGATTTCCGGGACTAGCGGGAGTTAGAGATGAGCAGTTCTTC; v_gene: TRBV9; j_gene: TRBJ2-1; abundance: .; d_gene: TRBD2
CDR3aa: CASSYSTGLYGYTF; CDR3nt: TGTGCCAGCAGTTACTCGACGGGCCTCTATGGCTACACCTTC; v_gene: TRBV6-5; j_gene: TRBJ1-2; abundance: .; d_gene: .
CDR3aa: CASSFPGNEQFF; CDR3nt: TGCGCCAGCAGCTTCCCGGGGAATGAGCAGTTCTTC; v_gene: TRBV5-1; j_gene: TRBJ2-1; abundance: .; d_gene: .
CDR3aa: CASSAGGTPGWETQYF; CDR3nt: TGTGCCAGCAGCGCCGGGGGAACGCCGGGATGGGAGACCCAGTACTTC; v_gene: TRBV9; j_gene: TRBJ2-5; abundance: .; d_gene: .
CDR3aa: CAITRDDTDTQYF; CDR3nt: TGTGCCATCACGCGGGACGACACAGATACGCAGTATTTT; v_gene: TRBV10-3; j_gene: TRBJ2-3; abundance: once; d_gene: .
CDR3aa: CASSIGRGPYEQYF; CDR3nt: TGTGCCAGTAGTATAGGCAGGGGGCCCTACGAGCAGTACTTC; v_gene: TRBV19; j_gene: TRBJ2-7; abundance: .; d_gene: TRBD1
CDR3aa: CASSPPGLKNIQYF; CDR3nt: TGTGCCAGCTCACCACCGGGACTAAAAAACATTCAGTACTTC; v_gene: TRBV18; j_gene: TRBJ2-4; abundance: .; d_gene: TRBD2
CDR3aa: CASSPAYGYTF; CDR3nt: TGTGCCAGCAGCCCAGCCTATGGCTACACCTTC; v_gene: TRBV5-8; j_gene: TRBJ1-2; abundance: few; d_gene: .
CDR3aa: CASSAPRGPSTDTQYF; CDR3nt: TGTGCCAGCAGTGCCCCTAGGGGACCTAGCACAGATACGCAGTATTTT; v_gene: TRBV28; j_gene: TRBJ2-3; abundance: .; d_gene: .
CDR3aa: CASSLGAGQGGYF; CDR3nt: TGTGCCAGCAGTTTGGGTGCAGGGCAGGGAGGGTACTTC; v_gene: TRBV12-3/TRBV12-4; j_gene: TRBJ2-4; abundance: .; d_gene: .